The text below deals with one T cell receptor (beta chain). This sample was taken from a study of blood T cell repertoires in COVID-19. The wider study: Material from acute and convalescent COVID-19 was sourced from the United States, Italy and Spain.

As processed by the authors: The authors estimated nucleated cell counts from reference gene primer amplification. Repertoires were generated with immunoSEQ multiplex PCR, while TCRdb's copy carries only in-frame clones and drops some. Clonal size and the V and J genes are those of that table, whereas D and trimming came from the DNA. The sample holds 150,000 to 200,000 clones, about nine tenths seen once. The trim removed 5 bases at V and 7 bases at J, leaving 8 bases unmatched. Germline CDR1 LNHDA, CDR2 SQIVND (reference sequence). This CDR3 has 15 amino acids. This receptor was taken from a man aged 35-49 years with acute or convalescent COVID-19. The sequenced sample was peripheral blood. The chain carries TRBV19 and TRBJ1-5; TRBD1 agrees at 10 bases. The CDR3 DNA reads as TGTGCCAGTAGTCTGTGGACAGGGGGTGACCAGCCCCAGCATTTT. Encoded protein: CASSLWTGGDQPQHF.